The subject of this entry is one T cell receptor beta chain. Living in 24 US areas, the participants were between roughly 18 and 90 years of age. A COVID-19 case had been met by exposed participants during the 2 weeks before study entry. Germline-derived CDR1 and CDR2 are SGHAT and FQNNGV. This CDR3 region has 13 residues. The germline V and J ends were trimmed by 6 bases and 8 bases, with 13 bases remaining between them. This sample was included in a study of blood T cell repertoires in COVID-19. The overall study: Nucleic acid was either cDNA or gDNA, and it came from T cells, B-cell-depleted T cells, or PBMCs.

The data were produced by immunoSEQ multiplex PCR, yet TCRdb's version contains in-frame clones alone and is incomplete. Of about 140,000 clones listed, around four fifths are singletons. Sample: PBMCs or T cells enriched from blood (not recorded which). The chain carries TRBV11-2 and TRBJ1-4; D unclear. The TCR was taken from a man aged 65-85 years who had been exposed to COVID-19. CDR3 amino acids: CASSSTPPEKLFF. CDR3 in DNA: TGTGCCAGCAGTAGCACTCCCCCGGAAAAACTGTTTTTT.